This T cell receptor beta chain derives from a study of human thymus T cells. The protocol was immunoSEQ multiplex PCR, while the TCRdb copy is restricted to in-frame clones and leaves out a portion. Among about 120,000 clones, more than 90% were seen once, and the ten largest hold around 0.022%. CDR3 length: 13 amino acids. CDR1 is SEHNR and CDR2 is FQNEAQ in the germline V gene (reference sequence). V was pared by 5 bases and J by 5 bases, with 11 bases between. Obtained as resections during corrective heart surgery, the thymus tissue was then studied. J is TRBJ2-3 and V is TRBV7-9, with a weak D call TRBD2 (7 bases). The receptor was derived from a boy less than two years old with a congenital heart defect but otherwise immunologically healthy. The material sequenced was thymus tissue. The CDR3 sequence: CASSARGGDTQYF. For the CDR3, the DNA is TGTGCCAGCAGCGCGAGGGGGGGAGATACGCAGTATTTT.